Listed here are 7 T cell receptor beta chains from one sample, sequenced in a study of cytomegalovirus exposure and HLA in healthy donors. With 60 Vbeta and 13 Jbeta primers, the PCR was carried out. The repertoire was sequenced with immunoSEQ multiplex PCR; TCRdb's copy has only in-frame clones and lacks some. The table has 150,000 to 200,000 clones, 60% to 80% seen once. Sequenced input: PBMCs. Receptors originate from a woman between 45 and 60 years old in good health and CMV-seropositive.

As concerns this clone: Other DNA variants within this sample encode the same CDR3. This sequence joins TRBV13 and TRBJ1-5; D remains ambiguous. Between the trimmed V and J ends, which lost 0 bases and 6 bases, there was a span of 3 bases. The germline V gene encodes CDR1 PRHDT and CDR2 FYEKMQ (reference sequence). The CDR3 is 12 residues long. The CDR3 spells CASSLGRQPQHF. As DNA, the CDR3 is TGTGCCAGCAGCTTAGGCCGTCAGCCCCAGCATTTT.

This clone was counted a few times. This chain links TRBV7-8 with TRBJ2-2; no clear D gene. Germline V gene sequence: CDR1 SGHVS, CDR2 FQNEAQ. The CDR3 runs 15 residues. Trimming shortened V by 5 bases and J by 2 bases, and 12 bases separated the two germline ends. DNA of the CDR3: TGTGCCAGCAGCCCCCGTCGAGGTAACACCGGGGAGCTGTTTTTT. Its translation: CASSPRRGNTGELFF.

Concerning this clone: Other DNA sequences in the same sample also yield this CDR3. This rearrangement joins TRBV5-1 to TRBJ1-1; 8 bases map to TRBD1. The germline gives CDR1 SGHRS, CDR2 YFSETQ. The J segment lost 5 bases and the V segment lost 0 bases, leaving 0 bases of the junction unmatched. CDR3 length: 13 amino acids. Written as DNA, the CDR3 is TGCGCCAGCAGCTTGGGGACAGGGACTGAAGCTTTCTTT. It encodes CASSLGTGTEAFF.

Written as DNA, the CDR3 is TGTGCCAGCACAGGGCGGGGGGACACAGATACGCAGTATTTT. It translates to CASTGRGDTDTQYF. The V gene is TRBV6-5, the J gene TRBJ2-3, with 8 bases matching TRBD2. V lost 7 bases to trimming and J lost 2 bases; unmatched junction nucleotides: 5. Germline CDR1 reads MNHEY; CDR2 reads SVGAGI. CDR3 length: 14 residues.

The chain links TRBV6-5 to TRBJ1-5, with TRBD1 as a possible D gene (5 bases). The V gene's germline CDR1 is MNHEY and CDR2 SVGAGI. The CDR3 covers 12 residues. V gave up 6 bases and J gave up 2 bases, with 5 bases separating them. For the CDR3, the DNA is TGTGCCAGCAGACAGGGCAATCAGCCCCAGCATTTT. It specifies CASRQGNQPQHF.

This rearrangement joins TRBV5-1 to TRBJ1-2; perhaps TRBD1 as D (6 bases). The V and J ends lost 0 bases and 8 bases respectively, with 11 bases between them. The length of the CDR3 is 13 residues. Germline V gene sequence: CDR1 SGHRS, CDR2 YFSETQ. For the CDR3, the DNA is TGCGCCAGCAGCTTGGAGCAGGGGAGCGGCTACACCTTC. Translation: CASSLEQGSGYTF.

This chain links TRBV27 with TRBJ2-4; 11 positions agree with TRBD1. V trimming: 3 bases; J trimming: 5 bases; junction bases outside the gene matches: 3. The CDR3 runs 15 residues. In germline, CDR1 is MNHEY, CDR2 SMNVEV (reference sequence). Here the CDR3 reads CASSFGTGGQNIQYF. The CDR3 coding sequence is TGTGCCAGCAGTTTTGGGACAGGGGGACAAAACATTCAGTACTTC.